A selection of T cell receptor beta chains follows, all from one sample in a study of human T cells and chemical hapten exposure. TCRdb recomputed calls from the RACE reads with MiXCR, one row per CDR3 protein. The sample contains about 39,000 distinct CDR3 sequences, approximately 13% of which appear only once. The starting material was whole blood, obtained in connection with sensitization to the hapten diphenylcyclopropenone (DPC). Receptors were obtained from a woman aged 25 to 45 with alopecia areata. Some clones in this sample may be carry-over from other donors' samples. Both conserved end residues are part of each CDR3. The D gene is left open where the match is weak. Size values are once, few and many counts, or a class for expanded clones, and some rows have none.

D gene	V gene	J gene	clone size	CDR3 protein	CDR3 DNA
TRBD2	TRBV5-1	TRBJ2-1	many	CASSSTGTSGRNEQFF	TGCGCCAGCAGCTCCACCGGGACTAGCGGGAGAAACGAGCAGTTCTTC
.	TRBV2	TRBJ2-4	few	CASSISAESKNIQYF	TGTGCCAGCAGTATTAGCGCGGAGTCCAAAAACATTCAGTACTTC
TRBD2	TRBV30	TRBJ2-1	.	CAGRLAGGLNEQFF	TGTGCCGGACGACTAGCGGGAGGTCTCAATGAGCAGTTCTTC
.	TRBV20-1	TRBJ2-1	many	CSARLLTTYNEQFF	TGCAGTGCTAGATTATTAACCACCTACAATGAGCAGTTCTTC
.	TRBV29-1	TRBJ1-1	.	CSARKGLNTEAFF	TGCAGCGCGAGAAAGGGACTGAACACTGAAGCTTTCTTT
TRBD2	TRBV27	TRBJ2-1	many	CASSQTLAGPYNEQFF	TGTGCCAGCAGCCAAACCCTAGCGGGTCCGTACAATGAGCAGTTCTTC
.	TRBV20-1	TRBJ2-2	many	CSARGPWGEANTGELFF	TGCAGTGCTAGAGGACCTTGGGGGGAGGCGAACACCGGGGAGCTGTTTTTT
.	TRBV2	TRBJ1-4	many	CASTLWGFGEKLFF	TGTGCCAGCACCCTTTGGGGGTTCGGTGAAAAACTGTTTTTT
TRBD1	TRBV28	TRBJ1-6	.	CASSLTGGNSPLHF	TGTGCCAGCAGCCTGACAGGGGGGAATTCACCCCTCCACTTT
TRBD1	TRBV7-3	TRBJ1-1	.	CASSATGVDTEAFF	TGTGCCAGCAGCGCTACAGGGGTTGACACTGAAGCTTTCTTT
.	TRBV6-2/TRBV6-3	TRBJ2-7	many	CASSYSPGARSYEQYF	TGTGCCAGCAGTTACTCGCCCGGGGCGAGGTCCTACGAGCAGTACTTC
TRBD1	TRBV7-6	TRBJ2-5	many	CASSSGTGGAETQYF	TGTGCCAGCAGCTCCGGGACAGGGGGCGCGGAGACCCAGTACTTC
.	TRBV6-1	TRBJ2-7	.	CVSIRMGELGEQYF	TGTGTCAGCATTCGAATGGGGGAACTAGGCGAGCAGTACTTC
.	TRBV20-1	TRBJ1-1	.	CSAKGGIEAFF	TGCAGTGCCAAAGGGGGAATCGAAGCTTTCTTT
.	TRBV27	TRBJ2-5	many	CASSLSWATRGETQYF	TGTGCCAGCAGTTTAAGTTGGGCCACCAGAGGGGAGACCCAGTACTTC
TRBD1	TRBV5-6	TRBJ2-1	few	CASSLTGAEQFF	TGTGCCAGCAGCTTGACAGGGGCCGAGCAGTTCTTC
.	TRBV4-1	TRBJ1-2	few	CASSQEIGHPEDNGYTF	TGCGCCAGCAGCCAAGAGATAGGACATCCCGAGGATAATGGCTACACCTTC
.	TRBV3-1	TRBJ2-3	.	CASSQELPGPTDTQYF	TGTGCCAGCAGCCAAGAGCTCCCGGGACCTACAGATACGCAGTATTTT
.	TRBV7-9	TRBJ2-2	many	CASSFGLGPNTGELFF	TGTGCCAGCAGCTTCGGTTTGGGGCCAAACACCGGGGAGCTGTTTTTT
.	TRBV15	TRBJ2-7	few	CATSFYPRGSSYEQYF	TGTGCCACCAGCTTCTACCCACGGGGGAGCTCCTACGAGCAGTACTTC
.	TRBV28	TRBJ2-3	.	CASNQASDTQYF	TGTGCCAGCAACCAAGCCTCAGATACGCAGTATTTT
TRBD1	TRBV4-1	TRBJ1-3	few	CASSPGTVQPIYF	TGCGCCAGCAGCCCCGGGACAGTTCAACCCATATATTTT
.	TRBV7-2	TRBJ1-5	.	CASSFESNQPQHF	TGTGCCAGCAGCTTCGAGTCGAATCAGCCCCAGCATTTT
TRBD1	TRBV10-3	TRBJ1-5	medium-sized	CAISGGQGAMDSSGPQHF	TGTGCCATCAGTGGCGGACAGGGGGCTATGGACTCTTCCGGGCCCCAGCATTTT
.	TRBV30	TRBJ2-1	medium-sized	CAWSQGIDNEQFF	TGTGCCTGGAGTCAGGGCATCGACAATGAGCAGTTCTTC
.	TRBV7-2	TRBJ2-4	many	CASSLGGPAGPSYF	TGTGCCAGCAGCTTGGGGGGGCCAGCGGGGCCGAGCTACTTC
.	TRBV12-3/TRBV12-4	TRBJ1-2	.	CASSPSGAGANYGYTF	TGTGCCAGCAGTCCCTCAGGTGCGGGAGCTAACTATGGCTACACCTTC
TRBD1	TRBV28	TRBJ2-5	many	CASSPTGFEETQYF	TGTGCCAGCAGCCCGACAGGGTTTGAAGAGACCCAGTACTTC
.	TRBV5-1	TRBJ1-4	.	CASSLSETPWANEKLFF	TGCGCCAGCAGCTTGTCGGAGACCCCGTGGGCTAATGAAAAACTGTTTTTT
.	TRBV7-8	TRBJ2-4	few	CASSLSRGFAPRAKNIQYF	TGTGCCAGCAGCTTGTCACGGGGTTTTGCCCCCCGGGCCAAAAACATTCAGTACTTC
.	TRBV7-3	TRBJ2-1	.	CASSLTSYNEQFF	TGTGCCAGCAGCTTAACGTCCTACAATGAGCAGTTCTTC
.	TRBV4-3	TRBJ2-7	many	CASSQERANTYEQYF	TGCGCCAGCAGCCAAGAGAGGGCCAACACCTACGAGCAGTACTTC
.	TRBV20-1	TRBJ1-1	.	CSARSSEGSTEAFF	TGCAGTGCTAGATCTTCTGAGGGGAGCACTGAAGCTTTCTTT
.	TRBV9	TRBJ2-7	few	CASSISNRDYEQYF	TGTGCCAGCAGCATATCAAACCGGGACTACGAGCAGTACTTC
.	TRBV21-1	TRBJ2-1	.	CASSPHPARAGEQFF	TGTGCCAGCAGCCCCCACCCGGCGCGTGCGGGTGAGCAGTTCTTC
TRBD1	TRBV28	TRBJ2-2	.	CASIYSPTGTNTGELFF	TGTGCCAGCATCTACTCCCCGACAGGGACAAACACCGGGGAGCTGTTTTTT
.	TRBV30	TRBJ1-1	.	CAWISGGMNTEAFF	TGTGCCTGGATTAGCGGGGGGATGAACACTGAAGCTTTCTTT
TRBD2	TRBV20-1	TRBJ2-1	few	CSASNSGRADNEQFF	TGCAGTGCTAGTAACAGCGGGAGGGCCGACAATGAGCAGTTCTTC
TRBD2	TRBV28	TRBJ2-1	.	CASSLDAGGTNEQFF	TGTGCCAGCAGTTTAGACGCGGGAGGTACGAATGAGCAGTTCTTC
TRBD1	TRBV28	TRBJ1-5	many	CASSHDRGSQPQHF	TGTGCCAGCAGTCATGACAGGGGATCACAGCCCCAGCATTTT
TRBD1	TRBV11-3	TRBJ1-5	few	CASSLVAGGVRHSDQPQHF	TGTGCCAGCAGCTTAGTTGCAGGGGGCGTCCGGCATAGCGATCAGCCCCAGCATTTT
.	TRBV7-9	TRBJ2-3	many	CASSRQLDWGDTQYF	TGTGCCAGCAGCCGCCAACTCGACTGGGGGGATACGCAGTATTTT
.	TRBV12-3/TRBV12-4	TRBJ2-7	many	CASSYLGQGEQYF	TGTGCCAGCAGTTATCTGGGCCAGGGCGAGCAGTACTTC
TRBD1	TRBV28	TRBJ1-2	.	CASNPGQGYGYTF	TGTGCCAGCAACCCGGGACAGGGTTATGGCTACACCTTC
.	TRBV5-4	TRBJ1-2	few	CASSTGTFYTF	TGTGCCAGCAGCACAGGGACATTCTACACCTTC
.	TRBV18	TRBJ1-4	many	CASSPLAGATNEKLFF	TGTGCCAGCTCACCCTTGGCGGGAGCGACTAATGAAAAACTGTTTTTT
.	TRBV21-1	TRBJ1-4	many	CASSGRRRQAVLFF	TGTGCCAGCAGCGGGCGCCGGAGACAGGCAGTTCTGTTTTTT
.	TRBV18	TRBJ1-1	few	CASSPRVGDEAFF	TGTGCCAGCTCACCACGTGTAGGGGATGAAGCTTTCTTT